The 19 T cell receptor beta chains below all came from one sample that was sequenced in a study of T cells in women clearing cervical HPV infection. Assay: immunoSEQ multiplex PCR; the TCRdb copy retains only in-frame clones and omits some. This sample's table has about 19,000 clones. Sequencing was performed on blood buffy coat. These receptors all come from a woman aged 18-70 years with a cervical HPV16 infection that either progressed to CIN3+ or cleared (not recorded which).

As regards this clone: The read ends 3 residues shy of where the CDR3 ends; the end is completed using the germline J gene. The J gene is TRBJ2-5, the V gene TRBV5-1; 9 bases align to TRBD2. Germline values: CDR1 SGHRS, CDR2 YFSETQ. This CDR3 comprises 15 residues. V lost 0 bases and J lost 3; bases outside the gene matches: 3. The CDR3 region is CASSLGVAGEETQYF. The part of the CDR3 DNA that was read is TGCGCCAGCAGCTTGGGGGTAGCGGGGGAAGAGACC.

On this clone: The read is 3 residues too short to cover the CDR3 end, so that end is filled in from the germline J gene. The J gene is TRBJ1-1, the V gene TRBV30, with D perhaps matching TRBD1 (6 bases). V lost 0 bases to trimming and J lost 3 bases, with 23 bases between them. This CDR3 has 18 residues. Per germline, CDR1 GTSNPN and CDR2 SVGIG (reference sequence). CDR3 bases read: TGTGCCTGGAGTGTGACCGCGGCAGGGCGGAGGGGGTACACTGAA. This translates into CAWSVTAAGRRGYTE. The full-length CDR3 reads as CAWSVTAAGRRGYTEAFF.

In regard to this clone: The read ends 3 residues shy of where the CDR3 ends; the end is completed using the germline J gene. The V gene is TRBV30, the J gene TRBJ1-3, with 7 bases that match TRBD1. Germline CDR1 reads GTSNPN; CDR2 reads SVGIG (reference sequence). The CDR3 runs 14 residues. With V trimmed by 1 base and J by 0 bases, 0 bases remained unmatched. The part of the CDR3 DNA that was read is TGTGCCTGGAGTGACAGGGGCTCTGGAAACACC. Its translation: CAWSDRGSGNT. The whole CDR3 sequence reads CAWSDRGSGNTIYF. The whole variable domain, filled in from reference TRBV30 and TRBJ1-3, reads SQTIHQWPATLVQPVGSPLSLECTVEGTSNPNLYWYRQAAGRGLQLLFYSVGIGQISSEVPQNLSASRPQDRQFILSSKKLLLSDSGFYLCAWSDRGSGNTIYFGEGSWLTVV.

Points on this clone: The read is 3 residues too short to cover the CDR3 end, so that end is filled in from the germline J gene. The chain carries TRBV7-3 and TRBJ2-2; D call uncertain. This CDR3 is 12 amino acids long. V lost 5 bases and J 6 bases, leaving 7 bases between the germline ends. Germline CDR1 is SGHTA and CDR2 is FQGTGA. CDR3 DNA, as far as it was read: TGTGCCAGCAGCCCACTGCCCGGGGAG. It codes for CASSPLPGE. The CDR3 as a whole reads CASSPLPGELFF.

CDR3 DNA (partial): TGCAGTGCTAGCGGGACAAGTAAAGGAGAGACC. The encoded protein is CSASGTSKGET. The full CDR3 is CSASGTSKGETQYF. The chain uses TRBV20-1 and TRBJ2-5, with D possibly matching TRBD1 (6 bases). The read gets to within 3 residues of the CDR3 end, and the germline J gene fills in the rest. The germline V and J ends were trimmed by 3 bases and 4 bases, with 15 bases remaining between them. The CDR3 contains 14 residues. The germline gives CDR1 DFQATT, CDR2 SNEGSKA (reference sequence).

Notes on this clone: The CDR3 end lies 3 residues beyond the end of the read and is filled in from the germline J gene. The chain recombines TRBV7-8 with TRBJ1-5, with 11 bases lining up with TRBD1. The CDR3 is 17 residues long. V shed 2 bases, J shed 5 bases, and the junction held 8 bases outside the gene matches. Germline V gene lookup returns CDR1 SGHVS and CDR2 FQNEAQ. The sequenced CDR3 bases are TGTGCCAGCAGCTTATTGATCGGGACAGGGGGGTATCAGCCC. Its translation: CASSLLIGTGGYQP. The CDR3 reads in full as CASSLLIGTGGYQPQHF.

Concerning this clone itself: The read falls 3 residues short of the CDR3 end, and the missing part is taken from the germline J gene. The chain combines TRBV18 with TRBJ1-1; D possibly corresponds to TRBD1 (5 bases). V was trimmed by 6 bases and J by 3 bases, leaving 14 bases between them. Germline CDR1 reads KGHSH; CDR2 reads LQKENI. This CDR3 spans 14 amino acids. The CDR3 DNA, read in part, is TGTGCCAGCTCGGGGGGTAAGCGCGACACTGAA. This codes for CASSGGKRDTE. The complete CDR3 reads CASSGGKRDTEAFF.

Details on this clone: The read ends 3 residues early relative to the CDR3; the germline J gene fills the gap. This chain connects TRBV9 to TRBJ2-1; 9 bases map to TRBD2. Unmatched junction bases numbered 10, after V lost 10 bases and J lost 8 bases. Germline CDR1 SGDLS, CDR2 YYNGEE. The CDR3 is made up of 13 amino acids. The part of the CDR3 DNA that was read is TGTGCCTGCGGAAAGGGACTAGCTGATGAG. Translation: CACGKGLADE. The CDR3 reads in full as CACGKGLADEQFF.

About this clone itself: The read gets to within 3 residues of the CDR3 end, and the germline J gene fills in the rest. The chain recombines TRBV5-1 with TRBJ2-7, with TRBD1 identical over 7 bases. The germline CDR1 and CDR2 sequences are SGHRS and YFSETQ. The junction had 9 bases not matched to a gene; V was cut back by 4 bases and J by 5 bases. The length of the CDR3 is 14 residues. CDR3 bases read: TGCGCCAGCAGCCAGGGACAGCCAGGCAACGAG. Protein product: CASSQGQPGNE. The full-length CDR3 reads as CASSQGQPGNEQYF.

A note on this clone: The read comes to an end 3 residues before the CDR3 does, leaving the germline J gene to fill in the end. V and J are TRBV23-1 and TRBJ2-5, with TRBD2 matching 12 bases. TRBV23-1 is annotated as an ORF whose role is uncertain. Losses at the gene ends were 2 bases for V and 3 bases for J; bases not matched to a gene: 7. CDR3 length: 17 residues. The sequenced CDR3 bases are TGCGCCAGCAGTCAACCCAAGACTAGCGGGGGTGAAGAGACC. Protein product: CASSQPKTSGGEET. The CDR3 as a whole reads CASSQPKTSGGEETQYF.

With regard to this clone: The read terminates 3 residues before the CDR3 end, so the remaining end is supplied by the germline J gene. The chain joins TRBV19 to TRBJ1-1; D not certain. Trimming removed 6 bases at V and 1 base at J, with 12 bases between. Germline assignment: CDR1 LNHDA and CDR2 SQIVND (reference sequence). The CDR3 is 14 amino acids. This CDR3 reads CASSPSTTNTEAFF. Partial CDR3 DNA: TGTGCCAGTAGCCCATCCACAACGAACACTGAA.

A word on this clone: The read is 3 residues too short to cover the CDR3 end, so that end is filled in from the germline J gene. This chain uses TRBV5-1 with TRBJ2-1, with D perhaps TRBD2 (5 bases). This CDR3 has 15 amino acids. The V gene lost 4 bases and the J gene lost 0 bases, with 11 bases spanning the gap. The germline gives CDR1 SGHRS, CDR2 YFSETQ. The part of the CDR3 DNA that was read is TGCGCCAGCAGCGAGAGCGGAAGCTCCTACAATGAG. Encoded protein: CASSESGSSYNE. The entire CDR3 sequence reads CASSESGSSYNEQFF.

By frequency, this clone registers medium-sized (0.01 to 0.1%). The CDR3 end falls 3 residues outside the read, so it is completed with the germline J gene. V is TRBV10-3 and J is TRBJ2-1, with D possibly being TRBD2 (6 bases). The length of the CDR3 is 14 residues. With 9 bases removed from V and 3 bases from J, the gap between germline ends came to 15 bases. Germline values: CDR1 ENHRY, CDR2 SYGVKD. CDR3 DNA, as far as it was read: TGTGCCATTACCGGGACTCCTGTCTACAATGAG. Translating it yields CAITGTPVYNE. The CDR3 as a whole reads CAITGTPVYNEQFF.

With respect to this clone: The read ends 3 residues before the CDR3 terminus; that terminus is restored from the germline J gene. The rearrangement uses TRBV2 and TRBJ2-1, with 10 positions matching TRBD2. V lost 3 bases and J lost 8; bases outside the gene matches: 10. This CDR3 region has 16 residues. Germline V CDR1 and CDR2: SNHLY, FYNNEI. CDR3 in amino acids: CASSDMYSGGSDEQFF. The sequenced part of the CDR3 DNA is TGTGCCAGCAGTGACATGTATAGCGGGGGGTCTGATGAG.

As concerns this clone: The junction differs from germline at one of its ends, possibly a read error. Sequencing ends 3 residues short of the CDR3 end; the germline J gene provides the rest. The V and J genes are TRBV4-2 and TRBJ2-7; 9 bases map to TRBD1. The CDR3 sequence is 15 residues long. The V gene's germline CDR1 is LGHNA and CDR2 YNFKEQ. The CDR3 bases that were read are TGCGCCAGCAGCCGTACGGGACAGGGTGTCTACGAG. It translates to CASSRTGQGVYE. The CDR3, in full, reads CASSRTGQGVYEQYF.

On this clone: Coverage ceases 3 residues before the CDR3 finishes, and the germline J gene fills in the end. The rearrangement joins TRBV5-1 to TRBJ1-1; TRBD1 is a possible D gene (5 bases). CDR1 is SGHRS and CDR2 is YFSETQ in the germline V gene. This CDR3 is 17 amino acids long. V was pared by 1 base and J by 2 bases, with 18 bases between. CDR3 DNA (partial): TGCGCCAGCAGCTTGAATCTCAGGGTTTTGGGAAACACTGAA. This encodes CASSLNLRVLGNTE. The CDR3 in its entirety is CASSLNLRVLGNTEAFF.

The CDR3 is CASGLVEGRVTEAFF. CDR3 DNA, as far as it was read: TGTGCTAGTGGTTTGGTAGAGGGTCGTGTGACTGAA. The chain is built from TRBV12-5 and TRBJ1-1; D is ambiguous. The sequence runs out 3 residues before the end of the CDR3; the remainder is reconstructed from the germline J gene. This CDR3 region has 15 residues. The germline V and J ends were trimmed by 0 bases and 5 bases, with 13 bases remaining between them. In germline, CDR1 is LGHNT, CDR2 FRNRAP.

Comments on this clone: The read falls 3 residues short of the CDR3 end, and the missing part is taken from the germline J gene. The rearrangement links TRBV19 to TRBJ1-5; tentatively, D is TRBD1 (5 bases). CDR1 is LNHDA, CDR2 SQIVND, per germline (reference sequence). Trimming pared 3 bases from V and 6 bases from J, leaving 21 bases between. CDR3 size: 17 residues. The part of the CDR3 DNA that was read is TGTGCCAGTAGTATTGGAGGGGCTCAGGATTTTACTCAGCCC. Its translation is CASSIGGAQDFTQP. In full, the CDR3 reads CASSIGGAQDFTQPQHF.

CDR3: CASSLVAGGASDTQYF. The sequenced CDR3 bases are TGCGCCAGCAGCTTGGTGGCAGGGGGCGCTTCCGATACG. The rearrangement links TRBV5-1 to TRBJ2-3; 8 bases align to TRBD1. The read stops 3 residues short of the end of the CDR3; the missing end is completed from the germline J gene. The CDR3 is 16 residues long. Germline-derived CDR1 and CDR2 are SGHRS and YFSETQ. V trimming: 0 bases; J trimming: 6 bases; junction bases outside the gene matches: 9.